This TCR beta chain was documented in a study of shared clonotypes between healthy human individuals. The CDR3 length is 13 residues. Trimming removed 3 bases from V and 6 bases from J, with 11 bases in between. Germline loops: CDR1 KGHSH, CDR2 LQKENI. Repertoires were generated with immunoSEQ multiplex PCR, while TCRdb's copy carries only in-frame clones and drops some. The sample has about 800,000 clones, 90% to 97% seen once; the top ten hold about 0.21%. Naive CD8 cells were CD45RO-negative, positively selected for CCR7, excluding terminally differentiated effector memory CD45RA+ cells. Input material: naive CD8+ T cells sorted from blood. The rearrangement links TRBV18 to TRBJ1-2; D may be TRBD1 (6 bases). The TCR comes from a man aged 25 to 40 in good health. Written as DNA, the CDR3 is TGTGCCAGCTCACCCGAGGACAGAGATGGCTACACCTTC. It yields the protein CASSPEDRDGYTF.